One sample yielded the 30 T cell receptor beta chains listed below, sequenced in a study of CXCR3-negative and CXCR3-positive naive CD8 T cells. 5' RACE with UMI labels generated the TRB cDNA libraries. Reanalyzing the 5' RACE reads, TCRdb keeps one entry per CDR3 protein, without DNA. The sample table includes 70,000 to 100,000 distinct CDR3 sequences. Sequenced material: naive CXCR3- CD8+ T cells from blood. Subset here: CD45RO-CCR7+CD27+CD95- naive CD8+ T cells lacking CXCR3 (TNR3-). The source is a human donor in good health. Some clones in this sample may be carry-over from other donors' samples.

V is TRBV20-1 and J is TRBJ1-1. The V gene's germline CDR1 is DFQATT and CDR2 SNEGSKA (reference sequence). The CDR3 totals 14 residues. The CDR3 loop is CSAREEGLFTEAFF.

The V and J genes are TRBV4-3 and TRBJ2-1. The CDR3 sequence is 16 residues long. The germline gives CDR1 LGHNA, CDR2 YSLEER. Here the CDR3 reads CASSLLLTTESNEQFF.

The genes are TRBV29-1 and TRBJ2-7; checking the TCRdb D call of TRBD1 is not possible without DNA. CDR3 length: 12 amino acids. Germline loops: CDR1 SQVTM, CDR2 ANQGSEA. CDR3 loop: CSVPGEAYEQYF.

The chain uses TRBV3-1 and TRBJ2-7; TCRdb indicates TRBD1, and absent DNA this call remains unverified. Germline CDR1 is LGHDT and CDR2 is YNNKEL (reference sequence). The CDR3 contains 14 residues. This chain's CDR3 is CASSQGDRLYEQYF.

The chain couples TRBV18 to TRBJ2-1. Germline V gene lookup returns CDR1 KGHSH and CDR2 LQKENI. The CDR3 is 12 residues long. CDR3 in amino acids: CASSPPGDEQFF.

The chain carries TRBV9 and TRBJ2-1; TCRdb designates TRBD1, a call that cannot be tested without DNA. The CDR3 loop spans 16 amino acids. Germline-derived CDR1 and CDR2 are SGDLS and YYNGEE. CDR3 protein: CASSRSGGAPNNEQFF.

This chain connects TRBV7-9 to TRBJ2-7; the D call of TRBD2 rests on TCRdb alone, since no DNA is present to check it. This CDR3 region has 14 residues. CDR1 and CDR2 (germline): SEHNR, FQNEAQ (reference sequence). The chain's CDR3 is CASSLGGNRYEQYF.

The chain joins TRBV3-1 to TRBJ2-7. The CDR3 consists of 15 residues. CDR1 and CDR2 from the germline V gene are LGHDT and YNNKEL (reference sequence). The CDR3 loop is CASSQDVGSGYEQYF.

The chain links TRBV29-1 to TRBJ1-2; TCRdb's D call, TRBD1, is unchecked because there is no DNA. This CDR3 is 16 amino acids long. CDR1 and CDR2 from the germline V gene are SQVTM and ANQGSEA. The chain's CDR3 is CSARPNWGGPSDGYTF. The complete variable domain, with remaining parts taken from reference TRBV29-1 and TRBJ1-2, reads SAVISQKPSRDICQRGTSLTIQCQVDSQVTMMFWYRQQPGQSLTLIATANQGSEATYESGFVIDKFPISRPNLTFSTLTVSNMSPEDSSIYLCSARPNWGGPSDGYTFGSGTRLTVV.

This chain uses TRBV6-5 with TRBJ2-1; TCRdb selects TRBD1, and the lack of DNA leaves this call unchecked. The germline V gene has CDR1 MNHEY and CDR2 SVGAGI. The length of the CDR3 is 15 residues. The CDR3 loop is CASSQGQGPFNEQFF.

The chain is built from TRBV5-1 and TRBJ2-1; TCRdb reports TRBD2, a call that lacks DNA to check it against. Germline assignment: CDR1 SGHRS and CDR2 YFSETQ. There are 15 residues in the CDR3. The CDR3 here is CASSLDYPPYNEQFF.

The chain recombines TRBV9 with TRBJ2-3; TCRdb selects TRBD2, and the lack of DNA leaves this call unchecked. Per germline, CDR1 SGDLS and CDR2 YYNGEE. CDR3 length equals 17 residues. The CDR3 protein is CASSVEGFSGGTDTQYF. The variable domain in full, completed from reference TRBV9 and TRBJ2-3, reads DSGVTQTPKHLITATGQRVTLRCSPRSGDLSVYWYQQSLDQGLQFLIQYYNGEERAKGNILERFSAQQFPDLHSELNLSSLELGDSALYFCASSVEGFSGGTDTQYFGPGTRLTVL.

The chain recombines TRBV3-1 with TRBJ1-1. The CDR3 covers 15 residues. Germline V gives CDR1 LGHDT, CDR2 YNNKEL (reference sequence). The CDR3 region is CASSQEFGGNTEAFF.

V is TRBV29-1 and J is TRBJ2-1. Germline V lookup: CDR1 SQVTM, CDR2 ANQGSEA. This CDR3 has 13 amino acids. The CDR3 region is CSAEPGKINEQFF.

This chain connects TRBV5-1 to TRBJ2-2. This CDR3 spans 12 amino acids. Germline V lookup: CDR1 SGHRS, CDR2 YFSETQ. The CDR3 region is CASSDGTGELFF.

V is TRBV5-1 and J is TRBJ1-6. The CDR3 is made up of 14 amino acids. The germline V gene has CDR1 SGHRS and CDR2 YFSETQ. The CDR3 loop reads CASRPDTYNSPLHF.

The chain uses TRBV7-6 and TRBJ2-1; no DNA is available, so the TRBD2 call from TCRdb remains unchecked. The CDR3 has 17 residues. Germline loops: CDR1 SGHVS, CDR2 FNYEAQ. The CDR3 here is CASSSTPGLAGVNEQFF.

The chain links TRBV28 to TRBJ2-1; TCRdb selects TRBD1, and the lack of DNA leaves this call unchecked. The CDR3 totals 15 residues. The germline gives CDR1 MDHEN, CDR2 SYDVKM. The CDR3 here is CASSSPGGGYNEQFF.

The genes are TRBV3-1 and TRBJ2-3; TCRdb proposes TRBD1, but this gene call is untestable without DNA. Germline CDR1 reads LGHDT; CDR2 reads YNNKEL (reference sequence). The CDR3 is 17 amino acids. CDR3 sequence reads: CASSQEEYGTSTDTQYF.

This chain connects TRBV28 to TRBJ2-1; without DNA, the TCRdb call of TRBD2 cannot be checked. The CDR3 runs 16 residues. Looked up from germline, CDR1 is MDHEN and CDR2 is SYDVKM. The CDR3 is CASSLSSSSSYNEQFF.

This sequence joins TRBV29-1 and TRBJ2-2; TCRdb names TRBD1, which stays unverified in the absence of DNA. Germline-derived CDR1 and CDR2 are SQVTM and ANQGSEA. The CDR3 sequence is 15 residues long. This chain's CDR3 is CSVEWGGGESGELFF.

The chain uses TRBV6-2 or TRBV6-3 and TRBJ2-7; the TCRdb D gene call, TRBD1, has no DNA to confirm it. This CDR3 is built from 16 residues. Germline-derived CDR1 and CDR2 are MNHEY and SVGEGT. The CDR3 loop is CASSYSVTGGGYEQYF.

The V call is TRBV10-3, the J call TRBJ2-5; no DNA is available, so the TRBD2 call from TCRdb remains unchecked. The CDR3 is made up of 16 amino acids. The germline V gene has CDR1 ENHRY and CDR2 SYGVKD. The CDR3 reads CAISESETSGLETQYF.

The chain combines TRBV9 with TRBJ2-2; as DNA is missing, the TRBD1 call by TCRdb cannot be tested. This CDR3 has 17 residues. Germline CDR1 and CDR2: SGDLS and YYNGEE. The CDR3 loop reads CASSAFDRAANTGELFF.

The J gene is TRBJ2-5, the V gene TRBV28. Looked up from germline, CDR1 is MDHEN and CDR2 is SYDVKM. The length of the CDR3 is 14 residues. The CDR3 is CASSLITNQETQYF.

The V and J genes are TRBV28 and TRBJ2-1. The CDR3 is 13 residues long. Germline CDR1 MDHEN, CDR2 SYDVKM. CDR3 residues: CASSFLWPNEQFF. The whole variable domain, filled in from reference TRBV28 and TRBJ2-1, reads DVKVTQSSRYLVKRTGEKVFLECVQDMDHENMFWYRQDPGLGLRLIYFSYDVKMKEKGDIPEGYSVSREKKERFSLILESASTNQTSMYLCASSFLWPNEQFFGPGTRLTVL.

This chain joins TRBV5-1 and TRBJ2-1; TCRdb calls TRBD1, which cannot be checked without DNA. CDR1 SGHRS and CDR2 YFSETQ come from the germline V gene. The CDR3 spans 18 residues. CDR3 amino acids: CASSLNRITGVDYNEQFF.

The chain uses TRBV21-1 and TRBJ2-3; the D call of TRBD2 rests on TCRdb alone, since no DNA is present to check it. TRBV21-1 is tagged as a pseudogene. CDR3 size: 15 residues. The CDR3 is CASSIRAQEGDTQYF.

The chain combines TRBV29-1 with TRBJ1-2; the TRBD1 assignment by TCRdb is unverifiable without DNA. This CDR3 spans 12 amino acids. CDR1 is SQVTM, CDR2 ANQGSEA, per germline. The chain's CDR3 is CSALDRDYGYTF.

This rearrangement joins TRBV29-1 to TRBJ2-2. The germline V gene has CDR1 SQVTM and CDR2 ANQGSEA. There are 12 residues in the CDR3. Here the CDR3 reads CSVEFGTGELFF.